These T cell receptor beta chains were read from a single sample in a study of OX40 agonist ivuxolimab in advanced cancers. TCRdb's table, derived via immunoSEQ multiplex PCR, lists solely in-frame clones and lacks some. Counted here are fewer than 40,000 clones, around 80% occurring once; the ten biggest clones make up around 12%. The specimen comprised CD4+ or CD8+ T cells sorted from blood, sampled in a trial of the OX40 agonist ivuxolimab. The receptors here all came from an adult with an advanced solid tumor such as melanoma, head and neck, liver or kidney cancer. Each CDR3 is given with its conserved first and last residue. The D gene is left open where the match is weak. Rows may omit the clone size; those that give it use once, few, many or a size class.

V gene,J gene,CDR3 length,D gene,clone size,CDR3 DNA,CDR3 protein
TRBV28,TRBJ2-7,14,TRBD2,once,TGTGCCAGCAGTTTCAGCGGGACCGTCTACGAGCAGTACTTC,CASSFSGTVYEQYF
TRBV19,TRBJ1-2,15,.,.,TGTGCCAGTAGTAGAGTAAGGGCACAGACATATGGCTACACCTTC,CASSRVRAQTYGYTF
TRBV29-1,TRBJ1-2,14,TRBD1,medium-sized,TGCAGCGTTGGGGTGGACAGGGGCCATAGTGGCTACACCTTC,CSVGVDRGHSGYTF
TRBV29-1,TRBJ2-3,15,TRBD2,.,TGCAGCGTTGACGGGACTAGCGGGATCACAGATACGCAGTATTTT,CSVDGTSGITDTQYF
TRBV2,TRBJ2-2,15,TRBD2,.,TGTGCCAGCAGTAGGGAGGGCGGGAGGATCGGGGAGCTGTTTTTT,CASSREGGRIGELFF
TRBV4-1,TRBJ2-7,12,.,.,TGCGCCAGCAGCCAAGAATTAGGACAGAGAATATTC,CASSQELGQRIF
TRBV27,TRBJ2-7,14,.,.,TGTGCCAGCACCCCCGTGGGAGGCCCCTACGAGCAGTACTTC,CASTPVGGPYEQYF
TRBV5-1,TRBJ2-3,14,.,.,TGCGCCAGCAGCCCCCCGGACAGCACAGATACGCAGTATTTT,CASSPPDSTDTQYF
TRBV29-1,TRBJ2-3,13,TRBD1,.,TGCAGCGTAAGGACAGGGGGTCGAGATACGCAGTATTTT,CSVRTGGRDTQYF
TRBV19,TRBJ2-7,14,TRBD1,.,TGTGCCAGTAGTCCGGGACAGGTTTCCTACGAGCAGTACTTC,CASSPGQVSYEQYF
TRBV11-2,TRBJ2-3,17,.,.,TGTGCCAGCAGCTTTTCCGGGACAGCGGGTAGCACAGATACGCAGTATTTT,CASSFSGTAGSTDTQYF
TRBV6-5,TRBJ1-1,13,.,.,TGTGCCAGCAGTTACGGAAGGAACACTGAAGCTTTCTTT,CASSYGRNTEAFF
TRBV15,TRBJ2-7,18,.,.,TGTGCCACCAGCAGAGATCCGTCCGGCTCCCTCATTACCTACGAGCAGTACTTC,CATSRDPSGSLITYEQYF
TRBV5-1,TRBJ1-1,14,TRBD1,.,TGCGCCAGCAGCGGCGGGACAGCCAACACTGAAGCTTTCTTT,CASSGGTANTEAFF
TRBV20-1,TRBJ2-1,11,.,.,TGCAGTGCTGGGGAGTACAATGAGCAGTTCTTC,CSAGEYNEQFF
TRBV11-2,TRBJ2-5,11,.,.,TGTGCCAGCAGCTCTGAAGGGACCCAGTACTTC,CASSSEGTQYF
TRBV7-2,TRBJ2-3,16,TRBD2,.,TGTGCCAGCAGCCCGATTGTAGCGGGGGGTGGAGATACGCAGTATTTT,CASSPIVAGGGDTQYF
TRBV6-5,TRBJ1-5,15,TRBD1,.,TGTGCCAGCAGTTACTCCGGGACAGGGGTTCAGCCCCAGCATTTT,CASSYSGTGVQPQHF
TRBV18,TRBJ1-5,17,.,.,TGTGCCAGCTCACCCCTTGGGGGGGGCGCGAGCAATCAGCCCCAGCATTTT,CASSPLGGGASNQPQHF
TRBV4-2,TRBJ2-3,17,TRBD2,.,TGTGCCAGCAGCCAAGGTATTAGCGGGAGGGCAACAGATACGCAGTATTTT,CASSQGISGRATDTQYF
TRBV7-6,TRBJ2-7,13,.,few,TGTGCCAGCAGCTTTTCAGGGTCTCGGGAGCAGTACTTC,CASSFSGSREQYF
TRBV15,TRBJ2-1,14,TRBD1,once,TGTGCCACCAGCAGAGATCGGACAGAGGGGGCCGAGTTCTTC,CATSRDRTEGAEFF
TRBV5-4,TRBJ1-6,15,.,.,TGTGCCAGCAGGTTCGACACGGCCAATAATTCACCCCTCCACTTT,CASRFDTANNSPLHF
TRBV9,TRBJ2-3,16,.,once,TGTGCCAGCAGCGTAGACGGGGCCCCGGGCACAGATACGCAGTATTTT,CASSVDGAPGTDTQYF
TRBV7-2,TRBJ1-3,14,.,.,TGTGCCAGCAGCTCTACAGGGAGTGGAAACACCATATATTTT,CASSSTGSGNTIYF
TRBV2,TRBJ2-7,15,.,.,TGTGCCAGCAGTGCGCGCAGGACGAGCTCCTACGAGCAGTACTTC,CASSARRTSSYEQYF
TRBV7-9,TRBJ1-2,15,.,.,TGTGCCAGCAGCTTAGCCCGTAGACAGACCTATGGCTACACCTTC,CASSLARRQTYGYTF
TRBV2,TRBJ2-6,17,TRBD2,few,TGTGCCAGCAGTGGGCTAGCGGGAGTAGGAGGGGCCAACGTCCTGACTTTC,CASSGLAGVGGANVLTF
TRBV18,TRBJ1-5,15,.,.,TGTGCCAGCTCAACTACCAGGTCAGATAATCAGCCCCAGCATTTT,CASSTTRSDNQPQHF
TRBV4-3,TRBJ2-7,15,.,once,TGCGCCAGCAGCCAAGGACGGGGTCCAACCTACGAGCAGTACTTC,CASSQGRGPTYEQYF
TRBV19,TRBJ1-2,14,.,.,TGTGCCAGTAGTACCCAGGGAATTGGGTATGGCTACACCTTC,CASSTQGIGYGYTF
TRBV6-5,TRBJ1-3,15,.,.,TGTGCCAGCAGTTACTTCAGGGGTAGAGGAAACACCATATATTTT,CASSYFRGRGNTIYF
TRBV7-9,TRBJ1-3,14,.,.,TGTGCCAGCAGTAGGCAGAGCTCTGGAAACACCATATATTTT,CASSRQSSGNTIYF
TRBV9,TRBJ2-2,13,.,.,TGTGCCAGCAGCGGCAGAGGCACCGGGGAGCTGTTTTTT,CASSGRGTGELFF
TRBV13,TRBJ2-7,15,TRBD1,.,TGTGCCAGCAGCCCCGGGACAGGGGGGAAATACGAGCAGTACTTC,CASSPGTGGKYEQYF
TRBV30,TRBJ1-1,15,.,few,TGTGCCTGGAGTGCTCCAGGTCATGCGGGTTTGGAAGCTTTCTTT,CAWSAPGHAGLEAFF
TRBV6-4,TRBJ2-3,14,.,.,TGTGCCAGCAGTTTGCAGGGGGGACTAGATACGCAGTATTTT,CASSLQGGLDTQYF
TRBV28,TRBJ1-1,15,.,.,TGTGCCAGCATCTCGCCTTCCGGGATAAACACTGAAGCTTTCTTT,CASISPSGINTEAFF
TRBV27,TRBJ1-5,15,.,.,TGTGCCAGCAGTTTAGATGCTAAAAGCAATCAGCCCCAGCATTTT,CASSLDAKSNQPQHF
TRBV5-4,TRBJ1-3,15,.,.,TGTGCCAGCAGCCAAGGCCGGAGCTCTGGAAACACCATATATTTT,CASSQGRSSGNTIYF
TRBV6-1,TRBJ1-1,15,TRBD1,.,TGTGCCAGCAGCTCGAGGCAGGGGGCGCTCACTGAAGCTTTCTTT,CASSSRQGALTEAFF
TRBV4-1,TRBJ1-1,16,TRBD1,.,TGCGCCAGCAGCCATGACAGGGGGTCGAGTAACACTGAAGCTTTCTTT,CASSHDRGSSNTEAFF
TRBV28,TRBJ2-3,14,TRBD1,once,TGTGCCAGCAGTTTACAGGGGGGCACAGATACGCAGTATTTT,CASSLQGGTDTQYF
TRBV5-1,TRBJ2-2,15,.,.,TGCGCCAGCAGCTTGGACACCTTAGCGGCCGGGGAGCTGTTTTTT,CASSLDTLAAGELFF
TRBV5-4,TRBJ1-1,15,TRBD1,.,TGTGCCAGCAGCGTGACAGGGGGCGTTATTTCTGAAGCTTTCTTT,CASSVTGGVISEAFF
TRBV19,TRBJ2-7,13,TRBD2,.,TGTGCCAGTAGTGGTAGCGGGGGCTACGAGCAGTACTTC,CASSGSGGYEQYF
TRBV7-3,TRBJ1-1,14,.,.,TGTGCCAGCAGCCCCGCAGCCACGAACACTGAAGCTTTCTTT,CASSPAATNTEAFF
TRBV19,TRBJ2-3,15,.,.,TGTGCCAGTAGCTCTACAGGGTCCCGCACAGATACGCAGTATTTT,CASSSTGSRTDTQYF
TRBV6-5,TRBJ1-4,15,.,once,TGTGCCAGCAGTTACCTCCCGACAGGAGGGGAAAAACTGTTTTTT,CASSYLPTGGEKLFF
TRBV5-1,TRBJ1-6,16,.,once,TGCGCCAGCAGCTATACCGGGCTTCGGGATAATTCACCCCTCCACTTT,CASSYTGLRDNSPLHF
TRBV10-3,TRBJ2-5,13,TRBD2,.,TGTGCCATCAGCACCTCGGGGGGAGAGACCCAGTACTTC,CAISTSGGETQYF